This T cell receptor beta chain was sequenced for a study of blood T cell repertoires in COVID-19. Profiled with immunoSEQ multiplex PCR; TCRdb holds only in-frame clones, not every one. Of about 200,000 clones in the sample, roughly nine tenths were seen once. Participants, roughly 18 to 89 years old, spanned approximately 26 US areas. The V end lost 4 bases, the J end lost 3 bases, and 10 bases lay between the germline ends. CDR1 is MNHEY and CDR2 is SMNVEV in the germline V gene (reference sequence). The CDR3 has 15 residues. The V and J genes are TRBV27 and TRBJ1-6, with D perhaps TRBD1 (5 bases). Material for sequencing was PBMCs or T cells enriched from blood (not recorded which). The TCR was taken from a woman aged 18-29 years who had recovered from COVID-19. DNA for the CDR3: TGTGCCAGCAGTTCGTACAGGAACTATAATTCACCCCTCCACTTT. This codes for CASSSYRNYNSPLHF.